These 12 T cell receptor beta chains share one sample of origin, sequenced in a study of T cells in Graves' hyperthyroidism and ophthalmopathy (dated by TCRdb to between 2017 and 2020). Receptor amplification or capture employed multiplex PCR. TCRdb names Illumina HiSeq 2000 as the instrument used. The TCR beta CDR3 regions were amplified from the RNA transcripts. For the first round of RT-PCR on the TCR CDR3, the HTBI primer set was used together with the Qiagen OneStep RT-PCR kit. The raw public reads went through TCRdb reprocessing: fastp at Q25, MiXCR clone calling, in-frame beta chains kept. Every entry covers one CDR3 protein and lists the most common genes and DNA from its rows. The sample contains 400,000 to 550,000 distinct CDR3 sequences, around 14% of them found a single time. Of the sample, over 15% falls within the top ten clones. The sample taken for sequencing was blood. Receptors originate from a woman aged 18 to 35 with Graves' hyperthyroidism.

A remark on this clonotype: A clone one base away is much larger, so this may be a read error. The chain combines TRBV30 with TRBJ2-5, with 8 bases matching TRBD2. Germline V lookup: CDR1 GTSNPN, CDR2 SVGIG (reference sequence). Unmatched junction bases numbered 1, after V lost 2 bases and J lost 5 bases. The length of the CDR3 is 12 residues. The CDR3 region is CAWSSGGETQYF. DNA for the CDR3: TGTGCCTGGAGTTCGGGGGGGGAGACCCAGTACTTC.

As regards this clonotype: A much larger clone lies one base from this, so it may be a read error. Because the CDR3 is missing its conserved closing phenylalanine or tryptophan, this is likely a read error. V and J are TRBV12-3 or TRBV12-4 and TRBJ1-2, with D maybe TRBD1 (5 bases). CDR3 size: 11 residues. Trimming stripped 3 bases from V and 8 bases from J, with 7 bases between. CDR3 DNA: TGTGCCAGCAGTTTCTGGGGGGGCTACACCCTC. It codes for CASSFWGGYTL.

Many counts were recorded for this clonotype. The rearrangement links TRBV7-8 to TRBJ1-2, with TRBD1 as a possible D gene (5 bases). Trimming took off 1 base at V and 4 bases at J, with 10 bases between the two ends. Germline loops: CDR1 SGHVS, CDR2 FQNEAQ. The CDR3 is 14 amino acids. As DNA, the CDR3 is TGTGCCAGCAGCTTAGGGGGGGGGAGCTATGGCTACACCTTC. Amino acid sequence: CASSLGGGSYGYTF.

This clonotype was seen only a few times. V gene TRBV7-9 combines with J gene TRBJ1-4, with D perhaps TRBD1 (5 bases). V gave up 1 base and J gave up 0 bases, with 6 bases separating them. Germline V gene lookup returns CDR1 SEHNR and CDR2 FQNEAQ (reference sequence). The CDR3 is 15 amino acids. The CDR3 nucleotides are TGTGCCAGCAGCTTAGTGGGGGCAACTAATGAAAAACTGTTTTTT. Translating it yields CASSLVGATNEKLFF.

This clonotype was counted a few times. V is TRBV20-1 and J is TRBJ2-1; the D is unclear. Looked up from germline, CDR1 is DFQATT and CDR2 is SNEGSKA (reference sequence). V lost 6 bases to trimming and J lost 8 bases, with 20 bases between them. The CDR3 sequence is 14 residues long. CDR3 DNA: TGCAGTGCACAAAGCAGTTTGCCGGGCGATGAGCAGTTCTTC. Residues: CSAQSSLPGDEQFF.

This clonotype was seen ten or more times. The chain has TRBV12-3 or TRBV12-4 and TRBJ2-1; 10 bases align to TRBD2. CDR3 length: 16 amino acids. The junction had 5 bases not matched to a gene; V was cut back by 3 bases and J by 3 bases. DNA for the CDR3: TGTGCCAGCAGTTTCCACCGGACTAGCGGCTACAATGAGCAGTTCTTC. Translation: CASSFHRTSGYNEQFF.

V and J are TRBV5-1 and TRBJ2-7; maybe TRBD2 (5 bases). The CDR3 spans 13 residues. Trimming left V 0 bases short and J 6 bases short, with 10 bases between. Germline V gene lookup returns CDR1 SGHRS and CDR2 YFSETQ. This chain's CDR3 is CASSLGGPGEQYF. As DNA, the CDR3 is TGCGCCAGCAGCTTGGGAGGGCCAGGCGAGCAGTACTTC. The full variable domain, with the rest looked up from reference TRBV5-1 and TRBJ2-7, is KAGVTQTPRYLIKTRGQQVTLSCSPISGHRSVSWYQQTPGQGLQFLFEYFSETQRNKGNFPGRFSGRQFSNSRSEMNVSTLELGDSALYLCASSLGGPGEQYFGPGTRLTVT.

V usage is TRBV25-1 and J usage is TRBJ1-5; D not resolved. V lost 1 base, J lost 7 bases, and 8 bases lay in between. CDR1 and CDR2 (germline): MGHDK, SYGVNS. The CDR3 has 13 amino acids. CDR3 sequence (DNA): TGTGCCAGCAGTGAATTCGGCGGGCAGCCCCAGCATTTT. Protein sequence: CASSEFGGQPQHF.

This chain connects TRBV20-1 to TRBJ2-4; TRBD1 matches at 10 bases. The trim removed 5 bases at V and 5 bases at J, leaving 6 bases unmatched. CDR3 length equals 14 residues. Germline-derived CDR1 and CDR2 are DFQATT and SNEGSKA (reference sequence). The CDR3 reads CSAQPGQGQNIQYF. CDR3 DNA: TGCAGTGCTCAACCGGGACAGGGGCAAAACATTCAGTACTTC.

In this sample, this clonotype turned up a few times. The chain employs TRBV29-1 and TRBJ2-7, with TRBD1 matching 8 bases. Germline V CDR1 and CDR2: SQVTM, ANQGSEA. CDR3 length: 14 residues. The V segment lost 1 base and the J segment 1 base; nucleotides outside the gene matches: 3. The CDR3 DNA is TGCAGCGTTGAAGGGGACAGGAAGTCCTACGAGCAGTACTTC. Residues: CSVEGDRKSYEQYF.

J is TRBJ2-1 and V is TRBV19, with TRBD2 matching over 11 bases. The ends lost 6 bases at V and 6 bases at J; junction bases unmatched: 10. CDR1 LNHDA and CDR2 SQIVND come from the germline V gene (reference sequence). This CDR3 is 16 amino acids long. CDR3 nucleotide sequence: TGTGCCAGTAGCTCCCGGAGACTAGCGGGGATCAATGAGCAGTTCTTC. Translating gives CASSSRRLAGINEQFF.

The V and J genes are TRBV20-1 and TRBJ2-2; D assignment may be TRBD1 or TRBD2 (7 bases each). The CDR3 sequence is 17 residues long. The germline V and J ends were trimmed by 2 bases and 8 bases, with 24 bases remaining between them. Germline V CDR1 and CDR2: DFQATT, SNEGSKA (reference sequence). The CDR3: CSARPLGQGGGQGELFF. CDR3 DNA sequence: TGCAGTGCTAGACCCCTCGGGCAGGGGGGGGGACAGGGGGAGCTGTTTTTT.